This T cell receptor beta chain emerged from a study of cytomegalovirus exposure and HLA in healthy donors. Regarding the study as a whole: Associated with cytomegalovirus, according to the listing, were 150 to 200 TCR beta chains.

V was clipped by 0 bases and J by 3 bases, with 11 bases between them. The CDR3 is made up of 15 amino acids. The germline V gene encodes CDR1 LGHNA and CDR2 YNFKEQ. From the 120-subject validation cohort, which was separate from the roughly 620-subject first cohort, the donors were drawn. Produced via immunoSEQ multiplex PCR; TCRdb's table is partial and in-frame only. The top ten hold about 15% of the sample, which has fewer than 60,000 clones, 80% to 90% seen once. The table lists this clone with a few counts. Its specificity is unknown. V is TRBV4-2 and J is TRBJ1-2; D might be TRBD1 (5 bases). This receptor was obtained from a woman aged 18-29 years in good health and CMV-seronegative. The material sequenced was PBMCs. Written as DNA, the CDR3 is TGTGCCAGCAGCCAAGATCCGAAAGGGGACTATGGCTACACCTTC. Translating it yields CASSQDPKGDYGYTF.